The clone carrying this T cell receptor beta chain has a handful of counts. Its antigen remains unknown. TCRdb re-analysed the 5' RACE reads in MiXCR, keeping a single row per CDR3 protein. The data contain roughly 170,000 distinct CDR3 sequences, 8.5% to 10% of them seen just once; the ten biggest clones take up roughly 15%. This specimen belongs to a study of CD8 T cells in ankylosing spondylitis. Germline CDR1 SEHNR, CDR2 FQNEAQ (reference sequence). The CDR3 length is 14 residues. V shed 8 bases, J shed 3 bases, and the junction held 7 bases outside the gene matches. Study results and limitations: Both synovial fluid and blood in reactive arthritis had previously been reported to carry some motif variants. Blood from ankylosing spondylitis patients appeared to carry a characteristic roughly eight-variant TCR beta motif.

The TCR comes from a female donor with ankylosing spondylitis or in good health (not recorded which). Sequenced sample: blood, either unsorted or a sorted T cell fraction (not recorded which). V gene TRBV7-9 combines with J gene TRBJ1-1, with TRBD1 matching over 9 bases. CDR3 bases: TGTGCCAGCCACAGGGGGCAGGGGGACACTGAAGCTTTCTTT. Its translation is CASHRGQGDTEAFF.